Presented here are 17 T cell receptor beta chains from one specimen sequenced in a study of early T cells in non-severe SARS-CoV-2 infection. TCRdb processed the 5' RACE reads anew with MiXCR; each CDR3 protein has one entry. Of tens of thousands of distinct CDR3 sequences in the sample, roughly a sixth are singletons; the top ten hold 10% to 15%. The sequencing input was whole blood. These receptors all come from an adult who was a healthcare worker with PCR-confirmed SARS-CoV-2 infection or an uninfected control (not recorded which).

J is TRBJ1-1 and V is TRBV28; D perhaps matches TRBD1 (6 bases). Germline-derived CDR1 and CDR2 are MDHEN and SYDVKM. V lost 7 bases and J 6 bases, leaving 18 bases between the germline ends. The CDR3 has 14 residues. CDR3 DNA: TGTGCCAGCAACGCTGGGGGGCCGACGGCTGAAGCTTTCTTT. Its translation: CASNAGGPTAEAFF. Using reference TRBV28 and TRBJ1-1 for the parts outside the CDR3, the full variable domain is DVKVTQSSRYLVKRTGEKVFLECVQDMDHENMFWYRQDPGLGLRLIYFSYDVKMKEKGDIPEGYSVSREKKERFSLILESASTNQTSMYLCASNAGGPTAEAFFGQGTRLTVV.

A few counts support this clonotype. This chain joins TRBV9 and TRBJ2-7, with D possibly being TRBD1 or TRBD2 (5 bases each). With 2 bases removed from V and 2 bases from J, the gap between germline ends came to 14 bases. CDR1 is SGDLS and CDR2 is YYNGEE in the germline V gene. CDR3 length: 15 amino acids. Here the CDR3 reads CASSVGGELTYEQYF. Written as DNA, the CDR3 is TGTGCCAGCAGCGTTGGGGGAGAGCTAACCTACGAGCAGTACTTC. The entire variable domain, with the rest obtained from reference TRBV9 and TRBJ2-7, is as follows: DSGVTQTPKHLITATGQRVTLRCSPRSGDLSVYWYQQSLDQGLQFLIQYYNGEERAKGNILERFSAQQFPDLHSELNLSSLELGDSALYFCASSVGGELTYEQYFGPGTRLTVT.

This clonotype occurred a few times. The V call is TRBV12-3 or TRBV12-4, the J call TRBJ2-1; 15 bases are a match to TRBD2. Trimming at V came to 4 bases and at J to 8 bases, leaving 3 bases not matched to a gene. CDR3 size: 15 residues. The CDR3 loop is CASSWTSGRDDEQFF. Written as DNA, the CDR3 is TGTGCCAGCAGTTGGACTAGCGGGAGGGACGATGAGCAGTTCTTC.

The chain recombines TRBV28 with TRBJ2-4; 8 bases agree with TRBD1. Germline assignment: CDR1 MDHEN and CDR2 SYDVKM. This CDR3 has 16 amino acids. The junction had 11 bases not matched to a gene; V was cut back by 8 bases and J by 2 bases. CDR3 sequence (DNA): TGTGCCAGCCCGCCGACAGGGGAGAGGACCAAAAACATTCAGTACTTC. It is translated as CASPPTGERTKNIQYF.

Written as DNA, the CDR3 is TGTGCCAGCAGCCCCTCCGCGGGGCGGCAAGAGACCCAGTACTTC. It codes for CASSPSAGRQETQYF. The rearrangement joins TRBV5-6 to TRBJ2-5, with a possible D match to TRBD2 (6 bases). Germline CDR1 SGHDT, CDR2 YYEEEE. Trimming pared 4 bases from V and 2 bases from J, leaving 15 bases between. This CDR3 has 15 amino acids.

The CDR3 nucleotides are TGTGCCAGCAATGGACAGCTCTCTGGAAACACCATATATTTT. Amino acids: CASNGQLSGNTIYF. The chain combines TRBV18 with TRBJ1-3, with a weak D call TRBD1 (6 bases). This CDR3 has 14 residues. Trimming pared 8 bases from V and 0 bases from J, leaving 11 bases between. Germline CDR1 reads KGHSH; CDR2 reads LQKENI.

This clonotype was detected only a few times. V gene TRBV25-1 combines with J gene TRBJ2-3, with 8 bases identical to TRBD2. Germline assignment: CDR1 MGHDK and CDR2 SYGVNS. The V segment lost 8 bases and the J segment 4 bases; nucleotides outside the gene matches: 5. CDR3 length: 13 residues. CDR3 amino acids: CASRTSGADTQYF. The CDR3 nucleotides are TGTGCCAGCCGCACTAGCGGAGCAGATACGCAGTATTTT.

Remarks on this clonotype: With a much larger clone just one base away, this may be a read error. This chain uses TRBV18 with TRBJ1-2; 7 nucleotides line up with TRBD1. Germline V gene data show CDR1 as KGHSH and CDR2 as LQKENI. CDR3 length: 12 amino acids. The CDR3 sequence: CASSRTGDGHTF. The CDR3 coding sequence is TGTGCCAGCTCACGAACAGGGGATGGCCACACCTTC. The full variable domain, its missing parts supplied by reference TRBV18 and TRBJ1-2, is NAGVMQNPRHLVRRRGQEARLRCSPMKGHSHVYWYRQLPEEGLKFMVYLQKENIIDESGMPKERFSAEFPKEGPSILRIQQVVRGDSAAYFCASSRTGDGHTFGSGTRLTVV.

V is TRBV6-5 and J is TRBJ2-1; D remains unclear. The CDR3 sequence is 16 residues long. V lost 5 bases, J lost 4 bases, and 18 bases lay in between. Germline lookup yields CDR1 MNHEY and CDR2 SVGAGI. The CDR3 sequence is CASSTGTDPLYNEQFF. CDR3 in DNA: TGTGCCAGCAGTACCGGTACAGATCCGCTTTACAATGAGCAGTTCTTC.

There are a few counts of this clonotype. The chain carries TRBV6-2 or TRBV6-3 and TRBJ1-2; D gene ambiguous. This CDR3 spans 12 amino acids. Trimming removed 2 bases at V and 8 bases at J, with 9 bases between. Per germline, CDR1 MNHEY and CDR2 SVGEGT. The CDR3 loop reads CASSYPRWGYTF. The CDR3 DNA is TGTGCCAGCAGTTACCCCCGCTGGGGCTACACCTTC.

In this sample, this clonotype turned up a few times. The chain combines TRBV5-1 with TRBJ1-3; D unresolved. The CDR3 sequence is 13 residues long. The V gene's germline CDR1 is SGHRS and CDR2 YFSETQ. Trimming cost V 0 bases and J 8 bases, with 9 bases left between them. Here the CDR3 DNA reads TGCGCCAGCAGCTTGGCCGGAGGAGACACCATATATTTT. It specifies CASSLAGGDTIYF.

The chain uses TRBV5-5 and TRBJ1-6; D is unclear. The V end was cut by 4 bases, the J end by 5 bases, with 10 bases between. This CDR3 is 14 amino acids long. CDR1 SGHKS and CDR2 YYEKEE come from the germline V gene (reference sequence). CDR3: CASSQIRNNSPLHF. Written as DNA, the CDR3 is TGTGCCAGCAGCCAGATCCGAAATAATTCACCCCTCCACTTT.

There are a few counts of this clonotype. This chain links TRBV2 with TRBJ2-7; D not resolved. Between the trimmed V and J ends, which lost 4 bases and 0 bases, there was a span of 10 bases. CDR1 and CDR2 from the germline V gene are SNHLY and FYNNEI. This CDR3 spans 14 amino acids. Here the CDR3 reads CASSAVSSSYEQYF. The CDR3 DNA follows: TGTGCCAGCAGTGCTGTCTCTAGCTCCTACGAGCAGTACTTC.

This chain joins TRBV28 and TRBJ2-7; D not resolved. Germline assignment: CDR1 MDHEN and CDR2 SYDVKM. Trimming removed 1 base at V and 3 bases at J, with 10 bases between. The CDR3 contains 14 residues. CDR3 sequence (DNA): TGTGCCAGCAGTTTATTTAACGGAAACTACGAGCAGTACTTC. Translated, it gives CASSLFNGNYEQYF.

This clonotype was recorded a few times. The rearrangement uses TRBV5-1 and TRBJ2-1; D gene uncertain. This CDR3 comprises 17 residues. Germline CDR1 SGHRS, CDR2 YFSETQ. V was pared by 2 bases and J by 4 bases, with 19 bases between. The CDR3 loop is CASSFGRTLFPYNEQFF. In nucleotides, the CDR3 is TGCGCCAGCAGCTTTGGAAGGACCCTCTTTCCTTACAATGAGCAGTTCTTC.

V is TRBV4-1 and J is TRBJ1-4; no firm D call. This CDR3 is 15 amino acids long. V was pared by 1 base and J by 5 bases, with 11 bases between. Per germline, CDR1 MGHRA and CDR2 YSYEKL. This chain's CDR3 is CASSQVGLTNEKLFF. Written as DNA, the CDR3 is TGCGCCAGCAGCCAAGTGGGCCTGACGAATGAAAAACTGTTTTTT.

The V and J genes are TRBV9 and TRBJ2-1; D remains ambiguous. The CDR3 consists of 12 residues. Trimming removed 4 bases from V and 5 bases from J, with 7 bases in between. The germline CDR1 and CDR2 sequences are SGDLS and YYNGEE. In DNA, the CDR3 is TGTGCCAGCAGCCCCCAGGACAATGAGCAGTTCTTC. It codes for CASSPQDNEQFF.